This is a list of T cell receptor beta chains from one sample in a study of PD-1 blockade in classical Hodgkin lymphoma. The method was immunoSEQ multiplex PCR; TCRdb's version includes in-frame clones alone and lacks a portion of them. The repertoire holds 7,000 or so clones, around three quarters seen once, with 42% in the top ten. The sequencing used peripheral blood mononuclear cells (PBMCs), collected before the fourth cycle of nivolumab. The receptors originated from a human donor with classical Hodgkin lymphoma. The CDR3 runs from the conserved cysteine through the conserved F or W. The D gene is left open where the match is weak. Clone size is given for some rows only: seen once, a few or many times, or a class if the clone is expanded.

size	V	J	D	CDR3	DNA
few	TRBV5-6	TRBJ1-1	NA	CASSFDMVGGTEAFF	TGTGCCAGCAGCTTCGACATGGTGGGTGGCACTGAAGCTTTCTTT
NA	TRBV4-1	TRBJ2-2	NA	CASSQDRGSDTGELFF	TGCGCCAGCAGCCAAGATCGGGGTTCGGACACCGGGGAGCTGTTTTTT
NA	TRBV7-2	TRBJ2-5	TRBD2	CASSPHLAGGGETQYF	TGTGCCAGCAGCCCTCACCTAGCGGGAGGTGGAGAGACCCAGTACTTC
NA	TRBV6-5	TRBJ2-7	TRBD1	CASRPRDRVHEQYF	TGTGCCAGCAGGCCGCGGGACAGGGTTCACGAGCAGTACTTC
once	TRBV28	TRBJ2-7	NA	CASSIQRIHYEQYF	TGTGCCAGCAGTATCCAGCGGATTCACTACGAGCAGTACTTC
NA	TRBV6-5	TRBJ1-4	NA	CASSPGQATNEKLFF	TGTGCCAGCAGTCCTGGACAAGCAACTAATGAAAAACTGTTTTTT
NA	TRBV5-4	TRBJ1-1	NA	CASSLGNLEAFF	TGTGCCAGCAGCTTGGGGAATCTCGAAGCTTTCTTT
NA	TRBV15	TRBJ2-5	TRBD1	CATSRAQGGRETQYF	TGTGCCACCAGCAGAGCACAGGGGGGCCGGGAGACCCAGTACTTC
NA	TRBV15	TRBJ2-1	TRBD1	CATSRRGTGTNEQFF	TGTGCCACCAGCAGGAGGGGGACAGGGACCAATGAGCAGTTCTTC
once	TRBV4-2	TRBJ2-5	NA	CASSPSPGETQYF	TGTGCCAGCAGCCCTTCCCCGGGGGAGACCCAGTACTTC
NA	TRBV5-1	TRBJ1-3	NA	CASSESLSGNTIYF	TGCGCCAGCAGCGAAAGCTTGTCCGGAAACACCATATATTTT
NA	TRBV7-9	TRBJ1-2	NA	CASRVVRGGYTF	TGTGCCAGCAGAGTAGTTAGGGGTGGCTACACCTTC
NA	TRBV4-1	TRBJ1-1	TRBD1	CASSQGGQGYTEAFF	TGCGCCAGCAGCCAAGGGGGACAGGGGTACACTGAAGCTTTCTTT
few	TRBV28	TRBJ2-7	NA	CASTLMGANYEQYF	TGTGCCAGCACGTTAATGGGGGCCAACTACGAGCAGTACTTC
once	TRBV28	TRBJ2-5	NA	CASSPQGREQYF	TGTGCCAGCAGTCCACAGGGCCGGGAGCAGTACTTC
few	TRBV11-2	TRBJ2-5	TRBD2	CASSSGLAIPETQYF	TGTGCCAGCAGCTCCGGACTAGCGATCCCAGAGACCCAGTACTTC
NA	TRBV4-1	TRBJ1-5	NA	CASSQFGGSNQPQHF	TGCGCCAGCAGCCAATTCGGTGGGAGCAATCAGCCCCAGCATTTT
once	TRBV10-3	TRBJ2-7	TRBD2	CAIWDYDYEQYF	TGTGCCATCTGGGACTATGACTACGAGCAGTACTTC
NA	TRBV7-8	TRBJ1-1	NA	CASTLIGGVNTEAFF	TGTGCCAGCACCCTTATCGGTGGGGTAAACACTGAAGCTTTCTTT
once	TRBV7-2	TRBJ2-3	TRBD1	CASSLRGDRAADTQYF	TGTGCCAGCAGCTTACGAGGGGACAGGGCGGCAGATACGCAGTATTTT
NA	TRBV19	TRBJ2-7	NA	CASLICNEQYF	TGTGCCAGTCTAATATGCAACGAGCAGTACTTC
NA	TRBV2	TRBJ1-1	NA	CASSEAKAKAFF	TGTGCCAGCAGTGAAGCCAAGGCTAAAGCTTTCTTT
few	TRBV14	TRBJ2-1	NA	CASSEPGREQFF	TGTGCCAGCAGTGAGCCGGGACGGGAGCAGTTCTTC
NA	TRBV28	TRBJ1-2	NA	CASQIGGGRGDGYTF	TGTGCCAGCCAGATAGGCGGGGGGAGAGGAGATGGCTACACCTTC
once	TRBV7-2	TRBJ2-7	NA	CASRLNYEQYF	TGTGCCAGCAGGCTGAACTACGAGCAGTACTTC
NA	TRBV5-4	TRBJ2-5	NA	CASSLGAGGDQETQYF	TGTGCCAGCAGCTTGGGGGCGGGCGGAGACCAAGAGACCCAGTACTTC
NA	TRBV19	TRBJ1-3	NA	CASSPHPNTIYF	TGTGCCAGTAGTCCTCATCCAAACACCATATATTTT
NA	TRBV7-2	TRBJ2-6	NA	CARLGAGGANVLTF	TGTGCCCGATTAGGTGCAGGTGGGGCCAACGTCCTGACTTTC
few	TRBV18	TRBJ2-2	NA	CASSPLTTNTGELFF	TGTGCCAGCTCACCATTGACGACGAACACCGGGGAGCTGTTTTTT
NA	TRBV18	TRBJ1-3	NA	CASSPPAQLSGNTIYF	TGTGCCAGCTCACCCCCCGCCCAGTTATCGGGAAACACCATATATTTT
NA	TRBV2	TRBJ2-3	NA	CASRSLWEGTDTQYF	TGTGCCAGCAGGAGCTTGTGGGAGGGCACAGATACGCAGTATTTT
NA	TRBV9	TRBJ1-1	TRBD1	CASSVSGQGTRAFF	TGTGCCAGCAGCGTCTCAGGACAGGGGACTAGGGCTTTCTTT
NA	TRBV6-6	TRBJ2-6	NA	CASKVGGANVLTF	TGTGCCAGCAAGGTGGGTGGGGCCAACGTCCTGACTTTC
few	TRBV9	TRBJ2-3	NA	CASSAPDGTDTQYF	TGTGCCAGCAGCGCCCCGGACGGTACAGATACGCAGTATTTT
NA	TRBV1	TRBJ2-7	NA	CTSRDRQSYEQYF	TGCACCAGCCGGGACAGACAATCCTACGAGCAGTACTTC
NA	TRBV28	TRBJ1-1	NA	CASSAQGTEAFF	TGTGCCAGCAGTGCACAGGGAACTGAAGCTTTCTTT
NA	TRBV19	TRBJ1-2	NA	CASSSPGSFNYGYTF	TGTGCCAGTAGCTCCCCAGGAAGCTTCAACTATGGCTACACCTTC
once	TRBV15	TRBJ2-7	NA	CATSRSRYEQYF	TGTGCCACCAGCAGGTCTCGGTACGAGCAGTACTTC
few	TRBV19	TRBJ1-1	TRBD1	CASSIGQGSTEAFF	TGTGCCAGTAGTATCGGACAGGGGAGTACTGAAGCTTTCTTT
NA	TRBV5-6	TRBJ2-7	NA	CASSLEGQTSYEQYF	TGTGCCAGCAGCCTGGAGGGGCAGACCTCCTACGAGCAGTACTTC
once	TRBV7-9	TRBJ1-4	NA	CASKPGPTNEKLFF	TGTGCCAGCAAGCCAGGTCCAACTAATGAAAAACTGTTTTTT
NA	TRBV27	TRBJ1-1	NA	CASSNGLLTEAFF	TGTGCCAGCTCGAACGGCCTGTTGACTGAAGCTTTCTTT
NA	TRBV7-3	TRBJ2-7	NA	CASSFRGSYEQYF	TGTGCCAGCAGCTTTAGAGGCTCCTACGAGCAGTACTTC